Below are 12 T cell receptor beta chains sequenced from a single sample in a study of T cells after yellow fever vaccination. TCRdb reanalysed the 5' RACE reads using MiXCR and keeps one entry per CDR3 protein. Of hundreds of thousands of distinct CDR3 sequences listed, 11% are singletons. The sample here was PBMCs, taken on the day of the first yellow fever vaccination. These receptors all stem from a man younger than 35 who received the YFV17D yellow fever vaccine.

CDR3 DNA sequence: TGTGCCAGCAGCCCGGAGGGGTCCCAAGAGACCCAGTACTTC. The encoded protein is CASSPEGSQETQYF. This chain links TRBV7-8 with TRBJ2-5; TRBD2 might be the D (6 bases). The CDR3 has 14 residues. The germline CDR1 and CDR2 sequences are SGHVS and FQNEAQ. Trimming pared 5 bases from V and 1 base from J, leaving 11 bases between.

This clonotype was found many times. The V gene is TRBV6-4, the J gene TRBJ1-2; D possibly corresponds to TRBD1 (5 bases). CDR1 and CDR2 (germline): MRHNA, SNTAGT. V was clipped by 0 bases and J by 7 bases, with 9 bases between them. The CDR3 is 13 residues long. CDR3: CASSDSRGAGYTF. The CDR3 DNA is TGTGCCAGCAGTGACTCGAGAGGGGCTGGCTACACCTTC.

The J gene is TRBJ2-2, the V gene TRBV25-1; unclear D gene. The CDR3 runs 10 residues. V was pared by 7 bases and J by 7 bases, with 4 bases between. Germline V CDR1 and CDR2: MGHDK, SYGVNS. CDR3 amino acids: CASTGGELFF. In nucleotides, the CDR3 is TGTGCCAGCACGGGCGGGGAGCTGTTTTTT.

The chain links TRBV12-3 or TRBV12-4 to TRBJ1-3; 7 bases are shared with TRBD1. The trim removed 6 bases at V and 0 bases at J, leaving 14 bases unmatched. The CDR3 loop spans 18 amino acids. The CDR3 loop reads CASRGGTRRGDSGNTIYF. CDR3 nucleotides: TGTGCCAGCAGAGGTGGGACTCGCAGGGGGGACTCTGGAAACACCATATATTTT.

In this sample, this clonotype turned up a few times. The chain carries TRBV7-7 and TRBJ2-5; 12 bases line up with TRBD1. There are 16 residues in the CDR3. J was trimmed by 1 base and V by 5 bases; bases with no gene match: 5. Germline CDR1 reads SSHAT; CDR2 reads FNYEAQ (reference sequence). CDR3 in DNA: TGTGCCAGCAGCCACGGGACAGGGGGCCGCCAAGAGACCCAGTACTTC. Protein product: CASSHGTGGRQETQYF.

This chain links TRBV24-1 with TRBJ2-1, with TRBD2 matching 8 bases. The germline V gene has CDR1 KGHDR and CDR2 SFDVKD. The junction had 10 bases not matched to a gene; V was cut back by 5 bases and J by 8 bases. This CDR3 region has 15 residues. CDR3 bases: TGTGCCACCAGTGCCGCTGCTAGCGGGCCCCATGAGCAGTTCTTC. This translates into CATSAAASGPHEQFF.

This clonotype has a count of ten or more. The gene calls are TRBV6-2 or TRBV6-3 and TRBJ2-1; 12 nucleotides match TRBD2. The ends lost 5 bases at V and 10 bases at J; junction bases unmatched: 3. This CDR3 spans 13 amino acids. Germline V gives CDR1 MNHEY, CDR2 SVGEGT. The DNA of the CDR3 is TGTGCCAGCAGTCTAGCGGGGGGGCGAGAGCAGTTCTTC. As protein: CASSLAGGREQFF.

This clonotype came up many times. This chain links TRBV18 with TRBJ1-5, with D perhaps matching TRBD1 (5 bases). This CDR3 is 14 amino acids long. Germline V gives CDR1 KGHSH, CDR2 LQKENI. Trimming took off 2 bases at V and 3 bases at J, with 8 bases between the two ends. This chain's CDR3 is CASSPGGSNQPQHF. CDR3 sequence (DNA): TGTGCCAGCTCACCAGGGGGTTCCAATCAGCCCCAGCATTTT.

This chain joins TRBV29-1 and TRBJ2-3; D gene unclear. This CDR3 contains 11 residues. With 8 bases removed from V and 4 bases from J, the gap between germline ends came to 10 bases. CDR1 is SQVTM, CDR2 ANQGSEA, per germline. CDR3 coding DNA: TGCAGCTACCTACGGGCAGATACGCAGTATTTT. Its translation is CSYLRADTQYF.

This clonotype was detected ten times or more. The rearrangement joins TRBV10-2 to TRBJ1-2; D not resolved. Germline CDR1 reads WSHSY; CDR2 reads SAAADI. The CDR3 is 14 amino acids. V was cut by 4 bases and J by 5 bases, with 14 bases left in between. CDR3 residues: CASSAGLDWYGYTF. CDR3 sequence (DNA): TGCGCCAGCAGTGCTGGATTAGATTGGTATGGCTACACCTTC.

The chain couples TRBV10-2 to TRBJ2-7; D gene ambiguous. The CDR3 runs to 12 residues. The germline gives CDR1 WSHSY, CDR2 SAAADI. Between the trimmed V and J ends, which lost 4 bases and 4 bases, there was a span of 8 bases. CDR3 sequence: CASSAVGYEQYF. The CDR3 coding sequence is TGCGCCAGCAGTGCCGTCGGATACGAGCAGTACTTC.

This clonotype was found a few times. This chain joins TRBV10-3 and TRBJ2-1; D is unclear. V was pared by 6 bases and J by 3 bases, with 15 bases between. Germline V gene data show CDR1 as ENHRY and CDR2 as SYGVKD. This CDR3 has 15 residues. The DNA of the CDR3 is TGTGCCATCAGCCTAGATGGGGTAGGCTACAATGAGCAGTTCTTC. As protein: CAISLDGVGYNEQFF.